This T cell receptor (beta chain) comes out of a study of radiation and T cells in renal cell carcinoma. Details on this clone: Its antigen is unknown.

Data came from immunoSEQ multiplex PCR; TCRdb stores just in-frame clones and leaves some out. This sample carries some 44,000 clones, over 80% of them seen once, and the ten largest clones take 25% to 30%. Germline V gene sequence: CDR1 SGHNT, CDR2 YYREEE (reference sequence). CDR3 length: 15 amino acids. J lost 1 base, V lost 3 bases, and 1 base had no gene match. Study-wide results and caveats: Without pretreatment biopsies, baseline tumor clonotype presence was undetermined. From baseline, blood top tumor clonotypes peaked at 2 weeks post-radiation.

Stated time point: blood 4 weeks post-SBRT, at nephrectomy. Treatment here: 15 Gy SBRT to primary tumor, nephrectomy 4 weeks later. The TCR sequence derives from a woman between 70 and 85 years old with renal cell carcinoma. The specimen was blood, collected from a patient whose treatment included radiotherapy and nephrectomy. V usage is TRBV5-4 and J usage is TRBJ2-2; 9 bases line up with TRBD1. CDR3 sequence reads: CASSWGQGNTGELFF. CDR3 in DNA: TGTGCCAGCAGCTGGGGACAGGGGAACACCGGGGAGCTGTTTTTT. The complete variable domain, with remaining parts taken from reference TRBV5-4 and TRBJ2-2, reads ETGVTQSPTHLIKTRGQQVTLRCSSQSGHNTVSWYQQALGQGPQFIFQYYREEENGRGNFPPRFSGLQFPNYSSELNVNALELDDSALYLCASSWGQGNTGELFFGEGSRLTVL.